The 32 T cell receptor beta chains below come from one sample, sequenced in a study of cytomegalovirus exposure and HLA in healthy donors. The PCR employed 60 Vbeta primers together with 13 Jbeta primers. Libraries were prepared by immunoSEQ multiplex PCR; TCRdb keeps only in-frame clonotypes and omits some of them. The table has about 110,000 clones, roughly 71% seen once. The sample consisted of PBMCs. Receptors originate from a woman between 65 and 79 years old in good health and CMV-seropositive.

This chain connects TRBV7-9 to TRBJ1-2; 7 nucleotides agree with TRBD1. V lost 3 bases to trimming and J lost 4 bases; unmatched junction nucleotides: 2. The CDR3 is 13 amino acids. Germline CDR1 reads SEHNR; CDR2 reads FQNEAQ (reference sequence). CDR3 residues: CASSLDRFYGYTF. CDR3 DNA sequence: TGTGCCAGCAGCTTGGACAGGTTCTATGGCTACACCTTC.

The rearrangement uses TRBV2 and TRBJ2-3; TRBD2 matches at 7 bases. The germline CDR1 and CDR2 sequences are SNHLY and FYNNEI. V lost 7 bases, J lost 1 base, and 11 bases stayed unmatched. CDR3 size: 16 residues. CDR3 sequence (DNA): TGTGCCAGCATCCCTGCCATAAGCGGGGGCACAGATACGCAGTATTTT. Translating gives CASIPAISGGTDTQYF.

In DNA, the CDR3 is TGTGCCAGCACTCTACTAGCGGGGGGTAAAGAGACCCAGTACTTC. This codes for CASTLLAGGKETQYF. The chain has TRBV2 and TRBJ2-5; 12 bases are a match to TRBD2. The CDR3 sequence is 15 residues long. V lost 7 bases, J lost 3 bases, and 6 bases stayed unmatched. In germline, CDR1 is SNHLY, CDR2 FYNNEI. Drawing the rest from reference TRBV2 and TRBJ2-5, the complete variable domain is EPEVTQTPSHQVTQMGQEVILRCVPISNHLYFYWYRQILGQKVEFLVSFYNNEISEKSEIFDDQFSVERPDGSNFTLKIRSTKLEDSAMYFCASTLLAGGKETQYFGPGTRLLVL.

The V gene is TRBV7-9, the J gene TRBJ1-5; a weak D match, TRBD1 (5 bases). The germline V gene has CDR1 SEHNR and CDR2 FQNEAQ (reference sequence). The ends were cut back, 4 bases at V and 3 bases at J, with 13 bases in the middle. The CDR3 spans 15 residues. The CDR3 DNA follows: TGTGCCAGCAGCTCCCTCGGGGGTTCCAATCAGCCCCAGCATTTT. Its translation is CASSSLGGSNQPQHF.

J is TRBJ2-2 and V is TRBV5-6, with no clear D. The CDR3 is 13 amino acids. The germline CDR1 and CDR2 sequences are SGHDT and YYEEEE. V lost 2 bases to trimming and J lost 8 bases, with 10 bases between them. CDR3 region: CASSLPGPGELFF. The CDR3 DNA follows: TGTGCCAGCAGCTTACCGGGTCCGGGGGAGCTGTTTTTT.

This chain connects TRBV19 to TRBJ1-4; D is unresolved. This CDR3 has 14 residues. V lost 6 bases to trimming and J lost 7 bases, with 15 bases between them. Looked up from germline, CDR1 is LNHDA and CDR2 is SQIVND (reference sequence). The CDR3 sequence: CASSDTGIGEKLFF. CDR3 coding DNA: TGTGCCAGTAGCGACACGGGGATTGGTGAAAAACTGTTTTTT.

This clone was detected only a few times. This rearrangement joins TRBV25-1 to TRBJ2-3; TRBD2 matches at 7 bases. The CDR3 is 16 residues long. The V gene's germline CDR1 is MGHDK and CDR2 SYGVNS. Trimming took 3 bases from V and 1 from J; bases not matched to a gene: 7. The DNA of the CDR3 is TGTGCCAGCAGTGATCCCCGACTAGCAGGCACAGATACGCAGTATTTT. The encoded protein is CASSDPRLAGTDTQYF.

The chain links TRBV30 to TRBJ2-5; a weak D match, TRBD2 (6 bases). V was clipped by 0 bases and J by 5 bases, with 10 bases between them. The CDR3 has 13 amino acids. Germline V gene lookup returns CDR1 GTSNPN and CDR2 SVGIG (reference sequence). In DNA, the CDR3 is TGTGCCTGGAGTGTACGGGGGAGGGAGACCCAGTACTTC. It encodes CAWSVRGRETQYF.

The chain employs TRBV2 and TRBJ2-5, with 8 positions matching TRBD2. V was pared by 6 bases and J by 2 bases, with 2 bases of the junction left unmatched. Germline CDR1 is SNHLY and CDR2 is FYNNEI. The CDR3 is 13 residues long. For the CDR3, the DNA is TGTGCCAGCAGAACTAGCGGACAAGAGACCCAGTACTTC. This codes for CASRTSGQETQYF.

The chain links TRBV18 to TRBJ2-7; TRBD1 might be the D (5 bases). This CDR3 region has 14 residues. Trimming stripped 0 bases from V and 1 base from J, with 7 bases between. CDR1 KGHSH and CDR2 LQKENI come from the germline V gene. The CDR3 here is CASSPPGQSYEQYF. The CDR3 region has the DNA TGTGCCAGCTCACCACCGGGGCAGTCCTACGAGCAGTACTTC.

A few counts support this clone. The CDR3 region has the DNA TGTGCCAGCAGTTCTCAGCGGTACACTGAAGCTTTCTTT. Its protein is CASSSQRYTEAFF. The chain combines TRBV28 with TRBJ1-1; the D is unclear. The CDR3 is 13 amino acids. V dropped 4 bases and J dropped 3 bases, with 9 bases sitting between them. Germline-derived CDR1 and CDR2 are MDHEN and SYDVKM.

The CDR3 DNA reads as TGTGCCACCGCCCCTCGGGACACCGGGGAGCTGTTTTTT. Its protein is CATAPRDTGELFF. V is TRBV10-3 and J is TRBJ2-2; D gene unclear. V gave up 10 bases and J gave up 3 bases, with 12 bases separating them. From germline, CDR1 is ENHRY and CDR2 SYGVKD. This CDR3 has 13 amino acids.

CDR3 DNA sequence: TGTGCCAGCAGGTTTAGGGGTGAGGCCGAAAACTCCTACGAGCAGTACTTC. Its translation: CASRFRGEAENSYEQYF. The V and J genes are TRBV7-2 and TRBJ2-7; D might be TRBD1 (5 bases). In germline, CDR1 is SGHTA, CDR2 FQGNSA. The ends were cut back, 6 bases at V and 0 bases at J, with 21 bases in the middle. This CDR3 is 17 amino acids long.

The J gene is TRBJ2-7, the V gene TRBV7-8; D possibly corresponds to TRBD2 (6 bases). Per the germline V gene, CDR1 is SGHVS and CDR2 is FQNEAQ. The V end was cut by 5 bases, the J end by 5 bases, with 13 bases between. The CDR3 contains 13 residues. The CDR3 spells CASSVNPGDEQYF. The CDR3, as DNA: TGTGCCAGCAGCGTCAACCCGGGGGACGAGCAGTACTTC.

This rearrangement joins TRBV7-9 to TRBJ2-5, with D maybe TRBD1 (5 bases). Germline V gene data show CDR1 as SEHNR and CDR2 as FQNEAQ (reference sequence). The CDR3 totals 14 residues. V lost 5 bases and J lost 5, with 15 bases in between. The CDR3 region has the DNA TGTGCCAGCAGCCCTAGACAGATCGAGGAGACCCAGTACTTC. It yields the protein CASSPRQIEETQYF. The variable domain in full, completed from reference TRBV7-9 and TRBJ2-5, reads DTGVSQNPRHKITKRGQNVTFRCDPISEHNRLYWYRQTLGQGPEFLTYFQNEAQLEKSRLLSDRFSAERPKGSFSTLEIQRTEQGDSAMYLCASSPRQIEETQYFGPGTRLLVL.

This chain connects TRBV6-6 to TRBJ2-1, with 12 positions matching TRBD2. CDR1 and CDR2 from the germline V gene are MNHNY and SVGAGI (reference sequence). This CDR3 has 14 residues. V gave up 7 bases and J gave up 9 bases; unmatched junction bases: 7. The CDR3 region has the DNA TGTGCCAGCATTACCGGGACTAGCGGGCCTGAGCAGTTCTTC. Translating gives CASITGTSGPEQFF.

J is TRBJ2-3 and V is TRBV19; 8 bases are a match to TRBD1. Germline V gene data show CDR1 as LNHDA and CDR2 as SQIVND (reference sequence). The CDR3 contains 12 residues. The V and J ends lost 6 bases and 4 bases, in that order; junction bases with no gene match: 0. CDR3 in DNA: TGTGCCAGTAGACAGGGGGCAGATACGCAGTATTTT. It encodes CASRQGADTQYF.

The genes are TRBV30 and TRBJ1-1, with unresolved D. The CDR3 is 11 residues long. Germline V gene data show CDR1 as GTSNPN and CDR2 as SVGIG (reference sequence). Trimming took 3 bases from V and 1 from J, leaving 3 bases between them. The CDR3 region is CAWRANTEAFF. The DNA for the CDR3 is TGTGCCTGGAGGGCGAACACTGAAGCTTTCTTT.

The chain has TRBV11-1 and TRBJ2-3; D perhaps matches TRBD1 (6 bases). The V gene's germline CDR1 is SGHAT and CDR2 FQDESV (reference sequence). The CDR3 consists of 16 residues. Trimming took off 5 bases at V and 0 bases at J, with 15 bases between the two ends. CDR3 protein: CASSPQGSRSTDTQYF. CDR3 in DNA: TGTGCCAGCAGCCCCCAGGGGTCAAGGAGCACAGATACGCAGTATTTT.

The V and J genes are TRBV2 and TRBJ2-5; maybe TRBD1 (6 bases). V dropped 6 bases and J dropped 1 base, with 15 bases sitting between them. The CDR3 loop spans 15 amino acids. Per germline, CDR1 SNHLY and CDR2 FYNNEI. CDR3 sequence (DNA): TGTGCCAGCAGCACCTTACAGGGATCCCAAGAGACCCAGTACTTC. Translation gives CASSTLQGSQETQYF.

The V gene is TRBV5-1, the J gene TRBJ2-2; D remains ambiguous. Trimming left V 0 bases short and J 7 bases short, with 10 bases between. The germline gives CDR1 SGHRS, CDR2 YFSETQ. The CDR3 contains 14 residues. CDR3 sequence (DNA): TGCGCCAGCAGCTTGGCCGGGTCGGGCGGGGAGCTGTTTTTT. Translation gives CASSLAGSGGELFF.

The chain has TRBV4-3 and TRBJ2-5; D uncertain. The germline V gene encodes CDR1 LGHNA and CDR2 YSLEER. Trimming removed 0 bases from V and 5 bases from J, with 7 bases in between. The CDR3 covers 13 residues. The CDR3 is CASSQDFMETQYF. Here the CDR3 DNA reads TGCGCCAGCAGCCAAGATTTTATGGAGACCCAGTACTTC.

The chain carries TRBV9 and TRBJ1-4; 8 positions match TRBD1. Germline V gene sequence: CDR1 SGDLS, CDR2 YYNGEE. The CDR3 has 15 amino acids. The V and J ends lost 3 bases and 3 bases, in that order; junction bases with no gene match: 4. CDR3 protein: CASSAGGLSNEKLFF. The CDR3 nucleotides read TGTGCCAGCAGCGCAGGGGGCTTATCTAATGAAAAACTGTTTTTT.

The chain couples TRBV15 to TRBJ2-3; the D gene is possibly TRBD1 (5 bases). CDR1 is LNHNV and CDR2 is YYDKDF in the germline V gene (reference sequence). V lost 0 bases and J lost 5, with 18 bases in between. There are 17 residues in the CDR3. Written as DNA, the CDR3 is TGTGCCACCAGCAGAGACCGGTCGGCAGGGATTAGAGATACGCAGTATTTT. This codes for CATSRDRSAGIRDTQYF.

The chain couples TRBV27 to TRBJ1-1; tentative D call: TRBD1 (5 bases). Germline V gene data show CDR1 as MNHEY and CDR2 as SMNVEV (reference sequence). The CDR3 loop spans 17 amino acids. V lost 0 bases, J lost 1 base, and 15 bases lay in between. The CDR3 bases are TGTGCCAGCAGTTTATCGTCAAGGGGTCCTTCGAACACTGAAGCTTTCTTT. It specifies CASSLSSRGPSNTEAFF.

The chain has TRBV5-1 and TRBJ1-1, with 9 nucleotides matching TRBD1. The CDR3 has 16 residues. Per germline, CDR1 SGHRS and CDR2 YFSETQ. V lost 0 bases to trimming and J lost 1 base; unmatched junction nucleotides: 4. CDR3 amino acids: CASSLAGTGSNTEAFF. CDR3 DNA sequence: TGCGCCAGCAGCTTGGCCGGGACAGGGTCGAACACTGAAGCTTTCTTT.

The rearrangement uses TRBV29-1 and TRBJ2-5, with 11 nucleotides matching TRBD2. The germline CDR1 and CDR2 sequences are SQVTM and ANQGSEA. J gave up 1 base and V 7 bases, and 2 bases lay outside the gene matches. The CDR3 contains 13 residues. The CDR3 coding sequence is TGCAGCGGACTAGCGGGGACCCAAGAGACCCAGTACTTC. It is translated as CSGLAGTQETQYF.

J is TRBJ1-6 and V is TRBV6-1; D call uncertain. Germline V gene sequence: CDR1 MNHNS, CDR2 SASEGT. CDR3 length: 15 residues. V shed 2 bases and J shed 8 bases, with 13 bases lying between them. As DNA, the CDR3 is TGTGCCAGCAGTGAATTAACAGCTGTGGATTCACCCCTCCACTTT. It encodes CASSELTAVDSPLHF.

The chain has TRBV14 and TRBJ1-2, with TRBD1 matching 8 bases. The germline V gene has CDR1 SGHDN and CDR2 FVKESK. V gave up 1 base and J gave up 4 bases; unmatched junction bases: 2. The CDR3 extends over 14 amino acids. The chain's CDR3 is CASSQGGQGYGYTF. The CDR3 DNA follows: TGTGCCAGCAGCCAAGGCGGACAGGGCTATGGCTACACCTTC.

The chain joins TRBV6-6 to TRBJ2-6; D might be TRBD2 (6 bases). Germline lookup yields CDR1 MNHNY and CDR2 SVGAGI (reference sequence). The CDR3 consists of 13 residues. V dropped 7 bases and J dropped 4 bases, with 8 bases sitting between them. CDR3 sequence reads: CASKRAGANVLTF. In nucleotides, the CDR3 is TGTGCCAGCAAGCGGGCCGGGGCCAACGTCCTGACTTTC.

V gene TRBV7-8 combines with J gene TRBJ1-2; 8 bases match TRBD1. This CDR3 is built from 13 residues. Germline V gene lookup returns CDR1 SGHVS and CDR2 FQNEAQ. After removal of 4 bases from V and 8 bases from J, the junction contained 6 bases not matched to a gene. CDR3 amino acids: CASSSDRAKGYTF. The CDR3 DNA is TGTGCCAGCAGCTCGGACAGGGCGAAAGGCTACACCTTC.

In DNA form, the CDR3 reads TGTGCCAGCACCCCTACCCTGAACACTGAAGCTTTCTTT. Translating gives CASTPTLNTEAFF. The chain is built from TRBV6-5 and TRBJ1-1; no clear D. There are 13 residues in the CDR3. Germline V gene sequence: CDR1 MNHEY, CDR2 SVGAGI. Between the trimmed V and J ends, which lost 7 bases and 0 bases, there was a span of 9 bases.